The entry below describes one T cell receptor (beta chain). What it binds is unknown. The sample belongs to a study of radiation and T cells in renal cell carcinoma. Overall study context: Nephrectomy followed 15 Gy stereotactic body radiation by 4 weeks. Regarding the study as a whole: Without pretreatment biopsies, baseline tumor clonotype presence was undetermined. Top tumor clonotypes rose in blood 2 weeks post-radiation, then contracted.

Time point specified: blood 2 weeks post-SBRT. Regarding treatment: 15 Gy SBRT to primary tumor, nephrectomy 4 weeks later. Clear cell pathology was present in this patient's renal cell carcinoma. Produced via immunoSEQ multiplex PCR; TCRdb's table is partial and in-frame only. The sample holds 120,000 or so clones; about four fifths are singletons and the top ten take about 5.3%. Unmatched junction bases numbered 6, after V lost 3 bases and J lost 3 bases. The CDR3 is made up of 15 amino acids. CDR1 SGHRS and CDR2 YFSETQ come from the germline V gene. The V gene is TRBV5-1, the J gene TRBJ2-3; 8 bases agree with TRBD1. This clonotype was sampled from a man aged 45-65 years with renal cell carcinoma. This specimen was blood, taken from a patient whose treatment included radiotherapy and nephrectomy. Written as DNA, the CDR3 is TGCGCCAGCAGCTGGGGGGACAGGAGTACAGATACGCAGTATTTT. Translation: CASSWGDRSTDTQYF.